The rows below give T cell receptor beta chains drawn from one sample of a study of post-analysis software for immune sequencing data. TCRdb called the PCR reads again in MiXCR, with one record for every CDR3 protein. There are 750,000 to 950,000 distinct CDR3 sequences in the sample; about 53% occur only once, and approximately 4.4% lies in the top ten. Sequenced sample: blood. These receptors all stem from a girl between 5 and 17 years old with multiple sclerosis. CDR3s include the opening cysteine and the closing phenylalanine or tryptophan. Fields, in order: V gene, D gene, clone size, J gene, CDR3 DNA, CDR3 protein. The D gene is left open where the match is weak. Size is stated for part of the rows, as once, few or many counts, or as a class when the clone is expanded.

TRBV7-9,TRBD2,once,TRBJ2-1,TGTGCCAGCAGTCCCTCAAAGGGACTAGCGGGAGGGCCCGATGAGCAGTTCTTC,CASSPSKGLAGGPDEQFF
TRBV6-1,NA,few,TRBJ2-1,TGTGCCACCACAGAGGGGCCGGGGTCGACGGATGAGCAGTTCTTC,CATTEGPGSTDEQFF
TRBV3-1,TRBD2,NA,TRBJ2-7,TGTGCCAGCAGCCAAGAGAGACTAGCGGGAGTGAACGAGCAGTACTTC,CASSQERLAGVNEQYF
TRBV24-1,NA,few,TRBJ2-1,TGTGCCACCAGTGATCCCAGGCAGGAGAGTAATGAGCAGTTCTTC,CATSDPRQESNEQFF
TRBV11-2,NA,NA,TRBJ2-7,TGTGCCAGCAGCTGGGGTATGCCTGGACTTCTCTACGAGCAGTACTTC,CASSWGMPGLLYEQYF
TRBV12-3/TRBV12-4,NA,NA,TRBJ1-2,TGTGCCAGCAGTTTAGCGACCGGGGAACAGAATGGCTACACCTTC,CASSLATGEQNGYTF
TRBV11-2,NA,NA,TRBJ2-2,TGTGCCAGCAGCTTAGCTCTGGGACGGGAGCTGTTTTTT,CASSLALGRELFF
TRBV20-1,NA,NA,TRBJ2-4,TGCAGTGCTAGAGAGGGAGGAATTCTAGCCAAAAACATTCAGTACTTC,CSAREGGILAKNIQYF
TRBV18,NA,NA,TRBJ2-5,TGTGCCAGCTCACCATTTTTCAGGGCGGGAGAGACCCAGTACTTC,CASSPFFRAGETQYF
TRBV6-6,TRBD1,few,TRBJ2-7,TGTGCCAGCACAGACAGGGGGTTCTCCTACGAGCAGTACTTC,CASTDRGFSYEQYF
TRBV29-1,TRBD1,NA,TRBJ2-1,TGCAGCGTTCAGACAGGGTCCTACAATGAGCAGTTCTTC,CSVQTGSYNEQFF
TRBV7-2,TRBD1,few,TRBJ1-1,TGTGCCAGCAGCTTCAAGGGGGCATGGGACACTGAAGCTTTCTTT,CASSFKGAWDTEAFF
TRBV7-3,NA,NA,TRBJ2-5,TGTGCCAGCAGCGACGGAGGGATCACCCAGTACTTC,CASSDGGITQYF
TRBV4-2,TRBD1,NA,TRBJ1-5,TGTGCCAGCAGCCAAGATTCGGACAGGGGGTCAATCAGGGCCCAGCATTTT,CASSQDSDRGSIRAQHF
TRBV27,NA,NA,TRBJ2-7,TGTGCCAGCAGTTTAGGTGGGGAGGACTACGAGCAGTACTTC,CASSLGGEDYEQYF
TRBV2,TRBD1,NA,TRBJ1-2,TGTGCCAGCAGTGAGTCGATACAGGGGGCGCGCGGCTACACCTTC,CASSESIQGARGYTF
TRBV15,NA,few,TRBJ2-7,TGTGCCACCAGCAGACACCGGGATACCCACTACGAGCAGTACTTC,CATSRHRDTHYEQYF
TRBV2,TRBD1,NA,TRBJ2-7,TGTGCCAGCAGTGAAGCGGGACAGCCCTACGAGCAGTACTTC,CASSEAGQPYEQYF
TRBV20-1,NA,NA,TRBJ2-1,TGCAGTGCTAGAGTGGAGACCTCGGCCTACAATGAGCAGTTCTTC,CSARVETSAYNEQFF
TRBV5-1,TRBD1,NA,TRBJ1-5,TGCGCCAGCAGCTTGGAAGGACAGGCCTCTGAGCCCCAGCATTTT,CASSLEGQASEPQHF
TRBV5-5,NA,NA,TRBJ2-5,TGTGCCAGCCACGGGAGCGACACCCAGTACTTC,CASHGSDTQYF
TRBV25-1,TRBD1,few,TRBJ2-7,TGTGCCAGCTCCGGGACAGGCCACTACGAGCAGTACTTC,CASSGTGHYEQYF
TRBV4-2,NA,NA,TRBJ2-7,TGTGCCAGCAGCCAAGGGCAGGGGGGAGTCTACGAGCAGTACTTC,CASSQGQGGVYEQYF
TRBV7-2,NA,NA,TRBJ1-5,TGTGCCAGCAGCTTAGAGGGGGGGGTCAATCAGCCCCAGCATTTT,CASSLEGGVNQPQHF
TRBV7-9,NA,NA,TRBJ2-5,TGTGCCACACTCCGGGGGTCCCCACAAGAGACCCAGTACTTC,CATLRGSPQETQYF
TRBV28,TRBD1,few,TRBJ1-2,TGTGCCAGCAGTTTCCCCATAGAGGCGACAGGGCCTTACTATGGCTACACCTTC,CASSFPIEATGPYYGYTF
TRBV5-6,NA,NA,TRBJ2-7,TGTGCCAGCAGCTCTCAGTACCACGAGCAGTACTTC,CASSSQYHEQYF
TRBV6-2/TRBV6-3,NA,NA,TRBJ1-5,TGTGCCAGCAGTCGGGACCGGATCTATCAGCCCCAGCATTTT,CASSRDRIYQPQHF
TRBV5-1,NA,NA,TRBJ2-7,TGCGCCAGCAGCAGGAGACACCTCTACGAGCAGTACTTC,CASSRRHLYEQYF
TRBV5-1,TRBD2,few,TRBJ2-7,TGCGCCACTTACGTCGGAAGCGGGAGCTACGAGCAGTACTTC,CATYVGSGSYEQYF
TRBV7-9,NA,NA,TRBJ1-2,TGTGCCAGCAGCTGGAGCCACGGTGGAGGGTCAGGCTACACCTTC,CASSWSHGGGSGYTF
TRBV3-1,TRBD1,NA,TRBJ2-7,TGTGCCAGCAGCCACGAGGACAGGCCCTACGAGCAGTACTTC,CASSHEDRPYEQYF
TRBV5-1,TRBD1,NA,TRBJ2-1,TGCGCCAGCAGCTTGTTGTGGGACAGTGACAATGAGCAGTTCTTC,CASSLLWDSDNEQFF
TRBV19,TRBD2,NA,TRBJ2-7,TGTGCCAGTTCCCGAAGCGGGGGCCCTTCCTACGAGCAGTACTTC,CASSRSGGPSYEQYF
TRBV7-9,NA,NA,TRBJ2-3,TGTGCCAGCAGCGCGAGGGCACAGGGCCACGATACGCAGTATTTT,CASSARAQGHDTQYF
TRBV29-1,TRBD2,NA,TRBJ2-1,TGCAGCCTTGGACTAGCGGGGTTTGGTAATGAGCAGTTCTTC,CSLGLAGFGNEQFF
TRBV5-1,NA,NA,TRBJ2-1,TGCGCCAGCAGCAAAGACCCCGGGCGGCCGTACAATGAGCAGTTCTTC,CASSKDPGRPYNEQFF
TRBV12-3/TRBV12-4,NA,NA,TRBJ2-2,TGTGCCAGCAGACCCCCAGGGGACACCGGGGAGCTGTTTTTT,CASRPPGDTGELFF
TRBV20-1,NA,NA,TRBJ2-3,TGCAGTGCTAGAGATTACGAAGTTTCCACAGATACGCAGTATTTT,CSARDYEVSTDTQYF
TRBV4-1,NA,few,TRBJ2-7,TGCGCCAGCAGCCAGGCTAGCGCAAAGGACGAGCAGTACTTC,CASSQASAKDEQYF
TRBV7-9,NA,NA,TRBJ1-5,TGTGCCAGCAGCTCCGTCGCACAAGGCAATCAGCCCCAGCATTTT,CASSSVAQGNQPQHF
TRBV20-1,TRBD1,NA,TRBJ1-4,TGCAGTGCTAGAGATCCGACAGGGATGGGTGAAAAACTGTTTTTT,CSARDPTGMGEKLFF